The sequence of this T cell receptor (beta chain) was determined in a study of T cell changes during pregnancy in multiple sclerosis. Germline V gene data show CDR1 as SGHAT and CDR2 as FQNNGV. V was shortened by 8 bases and J by 2 bases, with 13 bases between the two germline ends. The CDR3 has 13 residues. The method was immunoSEQ multiplex PCR; TCRdb's version includes in-frame clones alone and lacks a portion of them. This sample has more than 95,000 clones, with approximately 93% found just once. The receptor was derived from a female donor with multiple sclerosis, enrolled in a pregnancy study. This rearrangement joins TRBV11-2 to TRBJ2-7; D remains ambiguous. This sample comprised peripheral blood, obtained after pregnancy. DNA for the CDR3: TGTGCCAGCGGGCAGCTAATGACCTACGAGCAGTACTTC. Its translation is CASGQLMTYEQYF.